The source of this TCR beta chain is a study of shared clonotypes between healthy human individuals. Study-wide background: A couple of female and three male donors aged 18 to 49 were enrolled. Plates per donor: three CD4 naive, three CD4 memory, two CD8 naive, one CD8 memory.

Adult Caucasians living in Nashville, Tennessee made up all of the donors. CD45RA-negative memory and CD45RA+ naive subsets were split from the CD4+ cells. Remarks on this clone: This specimen includes other DNA sequences encoding the same CDR3.

Profiled with immunoSEQ multiplex PCR; TCRdb holds only in-frame clones, not every one. The table includes about 2.3 million clones, more than 85% detected once. Trimming shortened V by 4 bases and J by 0 bases, and 9 bases separated the two germline ends. The germline V gene has CDR1 SGHRS and CDR2 YFSETQ. This CDR3 comprises 14 residues. The chain carries TRBV5-1 and TRBJ2-3; no reliable D call. Sequences were obtained from naive CD4+ T cells from PBMCs. Specified subset: CD45RA+ positively selected. The origin of this receptor is a man aged 18-30 years in good health. Some clones in this sample may be carry-over from other donors' samples. This chain's CDR3 is CASSLTASTDTQYF. The CDR3 nucleotides read TGCGCCAGCAGCCTCACCGCGAGCACAGATACGCAGTATTTT.